This TCR beta chain derives from a study of vaccination effects on CD4 cells after COVID-19. With regard to this clone: Its target is unknown.

The method was immunoSEQ multiplex PCR; TCRdb's version includes in-frame clones alone and lacks a portion of them. The repertoire has 55,000 to 90,000 clones, about 69% of them found once; the top ten carry 5%. V lost 2 bases and J 5 bases, leaving 11 bases between the germline ends. The germline gives CDR1 SGHTA, CDR2 FQGNSA. This CDR3 spans 14 amino acids. Sequencing in the ViraFEST assay came after antigen-specific CD4+ T cells had been expanded with viral peptide pools, which were used to stimulate PBMC. It was after approximately 11 days of culture that CD4+ T cells were isolated. The infection with SARS-CoV-2 (confirmed by PCR) occurred in this person between March and December 2020.

This TCR was recovered from a human donor who had a prior SARS-CoV-2 infection. The gene calls are TRBV7-2 and TRBJ2-3; perhaps TRBD2 as D (6 bases). The sequencing here drew on CD4+ T cells from PBMCs cultured with HIV peptides, taken before COVID-19 vaccination. Subset reported: HIV-1 Nef peptide pool negative control/reference culture. CDR3 residues: CASSLRDWRDTQYF. The CDR3 DNA reads TGTGCCAGCAGCTTACGGGACTGGCGAGATACGCAGTATTTT.